These 16 T cell receptor beta chains were all obtained from the same sample, sequenced in a study of cytomegalovirus exposure and HLA in healthy donors. Both 60 Vbeta primers and 13 Jbeta primers went into the PCR. Sequenced by immunoSEQ multiplex PCR; TCRdb stores in-frame clones only, minus some. The table shows about 120,000 clones, with 83% occurring only once. Sequencing input: PBMCs. These receptors were obtained from a woman in her thirties or forties in good health and CMV-seropositive.

Details on this clone: One junction end does not reproduce the germline sequence, and a read error may be involved. The identical CDR3 is also encoded by other nucleotide sequences in the sample. The chain has TRBV18 and TRBJ2-7, with 7 positions matching TRBD1. This CDR3 is 15 amino acids long. CDR1 is KGHSH and CDR2 is LQKENI in the germline V gene. The CDR3 DNA reads as TGTGCCAGCTCGCCACCGCTTAGGGGGCATTACGAGCAGTACTTC. Its translation is CASSPPLRGHYEQYF.

V is TRBV4-3 and J is TRBJ2-2; TRBD2 is a possible D gene (5 bases). Germline V CDR1 and CDR2: LGHNA, YSLEER. The CDR3 loop spans 16 amino acids. V was cut by 0 bases and J by 1 base, with 9 bases left in between. The CDR3 region has the DNA TGCGCCAGCAGCCAAGATGAGCGGAAGAACACCGGGGAGCTGTTTTTT. This encodes CASSQDERKNTGELFF.

The chain recombines TRBV10-3 with TRBJ2-5; 7 nucleotides agree with TRBD2. The J call may be incorrect, as the DNA end agrees better with TRBJ2-7. This CDR3 region has 16 residues. CDR1 and CDR2 (germline): ENHRY, SYGVKD. This CDR3 is CAISESMGGMAYEQYF. The CDR3 nucleotides are TGTGCCATCAGTGAGTCGATGGGGGGGATGGCCTACGAGCAGTACTTC.

This clone was counted once. Germline is not matched at one junction end, which may reflect a read error. This sample also contains other DNA sequences that code for the same CDR3. CDR3 protein: CASSYSGTEVGEQYF. Here the CDR3 DNA reads TGTGCCAGCAGCTACTCCGGGACAGAAGTAGGCGAGCAGTACTTC. J is TRBJ2-7 and V is TRBV5-1; 7 nucleotides match TRBD1. The CDR3 has 15 amino acids. CDR1 SGHRS and CDR2 YFSETQ come from the germline V gene.

The J gene is TRBJ1-1, the V gene TRBV28, with TRBD1 identical over 7 bases. The CDR3 is made up of 15 amino acids. Germline CDR1 is MDHEN and CDR2 is SYDVKM. J was trimmed by 1 base and V by 4 bases; bases with no gene match: 6. DNA of the CDR3: TGTGCCAGCAGTTCCCCGGGACAGCGGAACACTGAAGCTTTCTTT. This translates into CASSSPGQRNTEAFF.

The chain couples TRBV19 to TRBJ2-7; 11 nucleotides agree with TRBD2. V dropped 6 bases and J dropped 0; count of bases not matched to a gene: 4. CDR3 length equals 15 residues. Germline loops: CDR1 LNHDA, CDR2 SQIVND (reference sequence). This CDR3 reads CASSIGLAGSYEQYF. The CDR3 DNA is TGTGCCAGTAGCATCGGACTAGCGGGCTCCTACGAGCAGTACTTC.

The V gene is TRBV5-1, the J gene TRBJ2-5; a possible D gene is TRBD1 (5 bases). The germline V gene encodes CDR1 SGHRS and CDR2 YFSETQ. The CDR3 runs 14 residues. Trimming left V 6 bases short and J 5 bases short, with 17 bases between. In DNA form, the CDR3 reads TGCGCCAGCACAAATCTCAGGGTCGGGGAGACCCAGTACTTC. Residues: CASTNLRVGETQYF.

This rearrangement joins TRBV19 to TRBJ2-3; D call uncertain. The germline V gene has CDR1 LNHDA and CDR2 SQIVND (reference sequence). The CDR3 covers 13 residues. V lost 6 bases and J lost 0, with 7 bases in between. The DNA of the CDR3 is TGTGCCAGTAGCTGGGCGAGCACAGATACGCAGTATTTT. It encodes CASSWASTDTQYF.

The chain recombines TRBV9 with TRBJ2-1; 15 bases agree with TRBD2. The CDR3 contains 18 residues. With 4 bases clipped from V and 1 base from J, the junction kept 6 bases outside the gene matches. CDR1 SGDLS and CDR2 YYNGEE come from the germline V gene. CDR3 sequence reads: CASSLRTSGRGSYNEQFF. The CDR3 DNA is TGTGCCAGCAGCCTACGGACTAGCGGGAGGGGATCCTACAATGAGCAGTTCTTC.

The chain employs TRBV5-6 and TRBJ1-2; 7 nucleotides align to TRBD1. V was pared by 4 bases and J by 1 base, with 13 bases of the junction left unmatched. The CDR3 extends over 17 amino acids. Germline V gene lookup returns CDR1 SGHDT and CDR2 YYEEEE. The CDR3, as DNA: TGTGCCAGCAGCCCGGGGGCAGGGGGAGACTATAACTATGGCTACACCTTC. Translated, it gives CASSPGAGGDYNYGYTF.

The chain has TRBV5-4 and TRBJ1-1, with 7 bases that match TRBD1. Germline V gene data show CDR1 as SGHNT and CDR2 as YYREEE (reference sequence). This CDR3 is built from 13 residues. The J segment lost 7 bases and the V segment lost 5 bases, leaving 8 bases of the junction unmatched. The DNA for the CDR3 is TGTGCCAGCAGTAACAGGGGTGGTAATGAAGCTTTCTTT. Protein product: CASSNRGGNEAFF.

J is TRBJ1-4 and V is TRBV11-3; 9 positions match TRBD1. Trimming at V came to 3 bases and at J to 5 bases, leaving 4 bases not matched to a gene. Germline V gene sequence: CDR1 SGHNT, CDR2 YENEEA. CDR3 length: 15 residues. CDR3 sequence: CASSLDRGWNEKLFF. As DNA, the CDR3 is TGTGCCAGCAGCTTGGACAGGGGTTGGAATGAAAAACTGTTTTTT.

The chain joins TRBV5-4 to TRBJ1-5; a possible D gene is TRBD1 (5 bases). The germline V gene has CDR1 SGHNT and CDR2 YYREEE (reference sequence). CDR3 length: 14 amino acids. Trimming stripped 4 bases from V and 6 bases from J, with 14 bases between. CDR3 region: CASSPSPGGQPQHF. The DNA for the CDR3 is TGTGCCAGCAGCCCCTCCCCGGGGGGTCAGCCCCAGCATTTT.

This clone was seen at least ten times. The chain joins TRBV5-4 to TRBJ2-5, with TRBD2 matching 9 bases. CDR3 length: 15 amino acids. V shed 7 bases and J 5 bases; nucleotides not matched to a gene: 12. CDR1 is SGHNT, CDR2 YYREEE, per germline (reference sequence). The DNA for the CDR3 is TGTGCCAGCGGAGTTTATAGCGCGGGAGGGGAGACCCAGTACTTC. This gives the protein CASGVYSAGGETQYF.

The chain is built from TRBV21-1 and TRBJ2-7; TRBD1 was called by the table and not checked on the DNA. TRBV21-1 is annotated as a pseudogene. The length of the CDR3 is 15 residues. CDR3: CASSSPTGFAYEQYF. CDR3 coding DNA: TGTGCCAGCAGCAGCCCGACAGGGTTCGCCTACGAGCAGTACTTC.

CDR3 sequence: CAGIRGVVYEQYF. DNA of the CDR3: TGTGCCGGTATTCGGGGGGTTGTCTACGAGCAGTACTTC. V gene TRBV7-3 combines with J gene TRBJ2-7; 7 bases are shared with TRBD2. Looked up from germline, CDR1 is SGHTA and CDR2 is FQGTGA. The CDR3 totals 13 residues. Losses at the gene ends were 11 bases for V and 3 bases for J; bases not matched to a gene: 10.